This record covers a single T cell receptor (beta chain). Its antigen is as yet unknown. Over chemoradiotherapy, repertoires were sampled more than once. This entry is derived from a study of chemoradiotherapy in HPV16-positive cancers. Regarding the study as a whole: Candidate HPV-specific clones and E7-related TCR motifs grew in tumor during treatment. Only a couple of HPV16-positive patients supplied the functional HPV-specificity definition.

This CDR3 has 14 residues. The V segment lost 1 base and the J segment 4 bases; nucleotides outside the gene matches: 3. Germline values: CDR1 SGDLS, CDR2 YYNGEE. Profiled with immunoSEQ multiplex PCR; TCRdb holds only in-frame clones, not every one. The table lists about 1,600 clones, about 74% of them singletons, with about 9.4% in the top ten. This receptor was taken from a human donor with HPV-associated anogenital cancer. This sample comprised tumor tissue, obtained from a patient who underwent chemoradiotherapy. V gene TRBV9 combines with J gene TRBJ2-7, with TRBD1 matching over 9 bases. The CDR3 loop reads CASSVTGGGYEQYF. The CDR3 DNA is TGTGCCAGCAGCGTAACAGGGGGCGGGTACGAGCAGTACTTC.